The clone carrying this T cell receptor (beta chain) was observed once. No antigen is known for it. Documented treatment: oral pan-JAK inhibitor, 5-10 mg twice daily. The data belong to a study of CD8+ T cells in alopecia areata. Study-level background: Tofacitinib administration persisted for 6 to 18 months, succeeded by 6 months off drug.

Regarding the study as a whole: Scalp clonality decreased significantly with tofacitinib, and so did expanded CD8+ clones among the top 100.

Following RNA extraction, reverse transcription yielded cDNA that acted as the sequencing template. Measured with immunoSEQ multiplex PCR; TCRdb has only the in-frame clones, and not every one. Of 100,000 to 130,000 clones in the sample, less than 90% were seen once. The CDR3 sequence is 16 residues long. CDR1 is SQVTM, CDR2 ANQGSEA, per germline. Losses at the gene ends were 0 bases for V and 5 bases for J; bases not matched to a gene: 10. The source material was CD8+ T cells sorted from blood, sampled at week 24, from a patient treated with tofacitinib. This chain links TRBV29-1 with TRBJ2-3, with TRBD1 identical over 8 bases. The source of this sequence is a human donor with alopecia areata. CDR3 in amino acids: CSVEDEDREAKDTQYF. In nucleotides, the CDR3 is TGCAGCGTTGAAGATGAGGACAGGGAAGCCAAAGATACGCAGTATTTT.